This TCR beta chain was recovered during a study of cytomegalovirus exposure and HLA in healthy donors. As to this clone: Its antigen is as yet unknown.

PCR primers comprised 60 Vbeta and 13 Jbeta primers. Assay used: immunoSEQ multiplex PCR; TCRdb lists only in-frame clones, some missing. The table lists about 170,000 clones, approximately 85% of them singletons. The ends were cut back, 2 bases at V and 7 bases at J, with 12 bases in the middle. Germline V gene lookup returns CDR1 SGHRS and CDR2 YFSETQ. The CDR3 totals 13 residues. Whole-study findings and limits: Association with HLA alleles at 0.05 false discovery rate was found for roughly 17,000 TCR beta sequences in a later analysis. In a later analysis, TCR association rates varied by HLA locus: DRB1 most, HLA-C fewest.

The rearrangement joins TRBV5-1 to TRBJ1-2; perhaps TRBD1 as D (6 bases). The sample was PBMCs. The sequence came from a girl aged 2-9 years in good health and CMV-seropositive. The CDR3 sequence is CASSFGGARGYTF. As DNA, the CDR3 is TGCGCCAGCAGCTTTGGGGGGGCGCGTGGCTACACCTTC.